This paragraph covers one T cell receptor beta chain sequence. What it recognizes is unknown. Unique molecular identifiers featured in each of the TCR beta cDNA libraries. Via MiXCR, TCRdb re-called the PCR reads, giving one row per CDR3 protein. This table has under 650,000 distinct CDR3 sequences, 44% appearing once. This specimen belongs to a study of post-analysis software for immune sequencing data. Notes on the study in general: A few TRBV segments appeared more often in patients than in controls, and TRBV5-6, TRBV5-1 and TRBV20-1 were among these.

Between the trimmed V and J ends, which lost 0 bases and 2 bases, there was a span of 9 bases. The CDR3 is 15 residues long. Germline CDR1 reads SGHRS; CDR2 reads YFSETQ. V usage is TRBV5-1 and J usage is TRBJ1-3; D remains unclear. The receptor was isolated from a girl aged 10 to 17 with multiple sclerosis. Specimen: blood. In DNA form, the CDR3 reads TGCGCCAGCAGCTTGGTCTCGGGCCCTGGAAACACCATATATTTT. This encodes CASSLVSGPGNTIYF.